Listed here are 2 T cell receptor beta chains from one sample, sequenced in a study of regulatory T cells in long-lasting Graves disease. Construction of TCR beta libraries relied on iRepertoire HTBI primers and on Arm-PCR targeting CDR3 regions. TCRdb re-derived calls from the multiplex PCR reads in MiXCR, one entry per CDR3 protein. The sample includes almost 450,000 distinct CDR3 sequences, around 15% of them seen just once. Sample time point: newly diagnosed GD, antithyroid drugs for less than 3 months. The authors made the TCR library using RNA they extracted from PBMCs. The sample also formed part of further work on T cells in Graves' hyperthyroidism and ophthalmopathy.

Sample: peripheral blood mononuclear cells (PBMCs), taken at new diagnosis, from a patient treated with antithyroid drugs. All receptors come from a woman aged 25 to 39 with Graves disease.

This clonotype was seen many times. The CDR3 nucleotides are TGTGCCAGCAGCAAGGGACATCTGAACACTGAAGCTTTCTTT. Encoded protein: CASSKGHLNTEAFF. The V and J genes are TRBV6-1 and TRBJ1-1, with D tentatively TRBD1 (6 bases). The CDR3 runs 14 residues. Looked up from germline, CDR1 is MNHNS and CDR2 is SASEGT. The germline V and J ends were trimmed by 6 bases and 0 bases, with 11 bases remaining between them.

This clonotype was found a few times. DNA for the CDR3: TGCGCCAGCAGCTTGGTTTGGGACGGATCCTACGAGCAGTACTTC. This gives the protein CASSLVWDGSYEQYF. The V call is TRBV5-1, the J call TRBJ2-7; the D call may be TRBD1 or TRBD2 (5 bases each). CDR1 SGHRS and CDR2 YFSETQ come from the germline V gene. V was pared by 0 bases and J by 1 base, with 11 bases between. This CDR3 has 15 residues.